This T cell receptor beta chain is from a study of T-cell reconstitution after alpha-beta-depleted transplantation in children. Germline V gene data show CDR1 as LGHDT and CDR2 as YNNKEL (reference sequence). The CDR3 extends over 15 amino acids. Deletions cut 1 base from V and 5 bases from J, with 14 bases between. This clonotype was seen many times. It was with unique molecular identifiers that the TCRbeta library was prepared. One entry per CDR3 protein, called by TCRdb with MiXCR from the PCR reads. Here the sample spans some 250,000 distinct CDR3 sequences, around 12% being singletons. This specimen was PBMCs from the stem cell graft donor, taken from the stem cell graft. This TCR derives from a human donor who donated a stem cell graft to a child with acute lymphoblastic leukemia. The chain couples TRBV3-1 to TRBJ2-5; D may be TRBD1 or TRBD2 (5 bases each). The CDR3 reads CASSQGTTPGETQYF. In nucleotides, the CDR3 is TGTGCCAGCAGCCAAGGGACAACACCGGGGGAGACCCAGTACTTC.